This T cell receptor (beta chain) came from a study of T cell repertoires in cytomegalovirus infection. Study-wide background: Evidence of both CMV infection and a matching HLA type came from public TCR beta signatures. Study findings and constraints: Cumulated frequencies of public TCR beta families served to identify carriers of CMV plus the relevant HLA. The ex vivo response was dominated by HLA-C-restricted CMV-specific TCR beta clonotypes.

Via MiXCR, TCRdb re-called the reads, giving one row per CDR3 protein. The sample lists around 740,000 distinct CDR3 sequences, roughly a third occurring once. Worth noting for this clonotype: The antigen is unknown.

Germline V lookup: CDR1 SGHRS, CDR2 YFSETQ. CDR3 length: 15 amino acids. V lost 1 base to trimming and J lost 6 bases, with 17 bases between them. The sequencing sample was made of PBMCs. The TCR sequence derives from a human donor in good health (CMV status not recorded). Some clones in this sample may be carry-over from other donors' samples. V gene TRBV5-1 combines with J gene TRBJ2-7; the D gene is possibly TRBD2 (6 bases). CDR3: CASSLRRGAMSEQYF. In nucleotides, the CDR3 is TGCGCCAGCAGCTTGAGGAGGGGAGCGATGAGCGAGCAGTACTTC.